Below, one TCR beta chain is given with its context. The antigen remains undetermined. The data belong to a study of tumor-infiltrating lymphocytes in primary liver carcinoma. About the research overall: Each of the growths was stage T1-T3 N0M0, extending roughly 4 to 10 cm across.

Taking about 19-31 mg of unsorted bulk tissue, the authors co-extracted RNA and DNA. Synthesis of TCR beta cDNA was carried out from about 540 ng total RNA with a constant-region primer. Employing slightly modified ARM-PCR, three nested multiplex PCR rounds were run, and these gave rise to the TCR beta libraries. Amplification in the first two PCR rounds was performed using TRBV1-TRBV30 forward primers and a C-beta reverse primer for 10 cycles each. One entry per CDR3 protein, called by TCRdb with MiXCR from the multiplex PCR reads. The profile covers 80,000 or so distinct CDR3 sequences, with approximately 69% appearing a single time and about 25% taken by the ten largest. CDR1 SGHAT and CDR2 FQNNGV come from the germline V gene. The V end lost 8 bases, the J end lost 7 bases, and 23 bases lay between the germline ends. The CDR3 has 15 amino acids. Study outcomes and limitations: When set against blood, tumors had a significantly higher top-250-clone fraction (p = 0.039).

The chain couples TRBV11-2 to TRBJ1-2; D might be TRBD1 (6 bases). The clonotype was recovered from a man between 35 and 55 years old with primary liver carcinoma and hepatitis B virus infection. Material for sequencing was tumor-adjacent normal liver tissue. CDR3 sequence: CASGYAGDSSPGYTF. The CDR3 nucleotides are TGTGCCAGCGGTTATGCAGGGGACTCCTCCCCTGGCTACACCTTC.